This T cell receptor (beta chain) is from a study of human T cells and chemical hapten exposure (dated by TCRdb to the early 2020s). For the wider study: For sensitization, 2% DPC in acetone was applied to an approximately 2 cm by approximately 2 cm area of upper inner arm skin. Throughout the approximately 26-week study period, patients were also given weekly therapeutic DPC doses on the scalp. Patch testing on the upper back used Finn chambers containing 0.01% DPC, with scoring done after 6 days according to International Contact Dermatitis Research Group standards. The mostly female patient cohort included alopecia areata with under or over 50% scalp involvement, alopecia totalis and alopecia universalis. Libraries were pooled for sequencing, and per-sample TCR yields varied mainly because of small differences in library volumes within the pool. The study tracked peripheral blood TCR repertoire changes in vivo during primary and secondary sensitization to the hapten diphenylcyclopropenone (DPC) in alopecia patients. Blood samples were taken from patients before sensitization (week 0) and then at 2, 6 and about 24 weeks after DPC sensitization. Blood for TCR sequencing was provided by twenty-nine alopecia patients at one to four time points (pre-sensitization, 2, 6 and 24 weeks).

What this sample's time point label stands for: patch test 2, 6 weeks after DPC sensitization. The treatment or condition label here, explained by the study, means: therapeutic diphenylcyclopropenone sensitization with weekly scalp DPC. At every patch-test visit, the blood draw took place before the patch test was put on. Patients were eligible if aged 18 to 70, diagnosed with alopecia and judged suitable for DPC therapy, and pregnant patients were excluded. Unfractionated whole blood was collected in Tempus Blood RNA tubes, and total RNA was extracted from that blood. Study-wide conclusions, independent of this receptor: After repeated subsampling, changes were observed in the strength of the expansion versus patch-test correlation and in the threshold at which the correlation became significant. The number of TCRs above 1 in 1000 frequency did not change with DPC sensitization; there was no evidence of global repertoire structure alterations. All patients had alopecia, a presumed autoimmune disease, so their immune response might differ from that of healthy individuals. Expanded TCRs formed significantly more large CDR3 similarity clusters than pre-sensitization or healthy control sets, consistent with antigen-driven responses. A positive correlation was found between the number of PT1 expanded TCRs and patch test score, with significance reached at thresholds 8, 16 and 32 but not 4.

This clonotype was seen a handful of times. Its antigen is currently not known. No per-base quality is available; no much larger clone lies one base away. Library prep was done by RACE. The instrument was a NextSeq 500. During library preparation, unique molecular identifiers were attached to individual cDNA molecules so that TCRs could be counted quantitatively and reproducibly. From each blood RNA sample, both TCR alpha and TCR beta chains were sequenced. From the authors' description of their analysis: A median of around 100,000 TCRs per sample was observed, with a range of about 23,224 to 690,600. The Decombinator software suite was used to annotate V, J and CDR3 in the TCR reads. For PS versus PT1 abundance plots, all samples were subsampled to the same number of TCRs (28,000). TCRs were defined as expanded if absent before sensitization and observed at least eight times at the 2-week time point. TCRdb redid the processing of the public reads, applying fastp at Q25 and MiXCR, and retained in-frame beta chains. Every distinct CDR3 protein forms one entry, paired with its most common genes and DNA. The V and J calls were not made by the authors but by TCRdb's processing. The sample profile shows 95,000 or so distinct CDR3 sequences; roughly an eighth of them were found once. Jointly, the top ten make up 3.2% of the sample.

Here the sequenced sample was whole blood, taken in connection with sensitization to the hapten diphenylcyclopropenone (DPC). This sequence originates from a woman aged 40 to 50 with alopecia areata. Some clones in this sample may be carry-over from other donors' samples.

The CDR3 reads CASSPRPVGWGYTF. The base sequence is TGTGCCAGCAGTCCCCGGCCTGTGGGGTGGGGCTACACCTTC. This chain joins TRBV28 to TRBJ1-2, with the D gene too uncertain to name. The CDR3 runs 14 amino acids, cysteine and phenylalanine included. CDR3 DNA is the only sequence kept; it has 42 bases, read in frame from the first base. The germline V gene yields MDHEN for CDR1 and SYDVKM for CDR2. V was cut back by 5 bases and J by 8 bases, leaving a gap of 18 bases between them.